The clone carrying this TCR beta chain was picked up one time. V was shortened by 4 bases and J by 4 bases, with 13 bases between the two germline ends. The CDR3 contains 15 residues. Germline CDR1 is PRHDT and CDR2 is FYEKMQ (reference sequence). The data stem from a study of blood T cell repertoires in COVID-19. Study context: Samples came from the United States, Italy and Spain, spanning acute and convalescent COVID-19. PBMCs, B-cell-depleted T cells, or T cells provided the cDNA or gDNA that made up the material.

It was during active infection that Seattle patients were enrolled and then longitudinally followed. In the authors' methods: Using reference gene primer amplification, nucleated cell counts were estimated. The data were produced by immunoSEQ multiplex PCR, yet TCRdb's version contains in-frame clones alone and is incomplete. D and trimming come from the DNA, and the V and J calls and clone size come from that table. This table has fewer than 300,000 clones, 90% to 95% appearing once. The receptor was derived from a woman in her 30s with COVID-19, enrolled during active disease. The specimen was peripheral blood. The chain has TRBV13 and TRBJ2-2, with a weak D call TRBD1 (6 bases). CDR3 DNA: TGTGCCAGCAGCTCGACAGGACGAGCCACCGGGGAGCTGTTTTTT. Translating gives CASSSTGRATGELFF.